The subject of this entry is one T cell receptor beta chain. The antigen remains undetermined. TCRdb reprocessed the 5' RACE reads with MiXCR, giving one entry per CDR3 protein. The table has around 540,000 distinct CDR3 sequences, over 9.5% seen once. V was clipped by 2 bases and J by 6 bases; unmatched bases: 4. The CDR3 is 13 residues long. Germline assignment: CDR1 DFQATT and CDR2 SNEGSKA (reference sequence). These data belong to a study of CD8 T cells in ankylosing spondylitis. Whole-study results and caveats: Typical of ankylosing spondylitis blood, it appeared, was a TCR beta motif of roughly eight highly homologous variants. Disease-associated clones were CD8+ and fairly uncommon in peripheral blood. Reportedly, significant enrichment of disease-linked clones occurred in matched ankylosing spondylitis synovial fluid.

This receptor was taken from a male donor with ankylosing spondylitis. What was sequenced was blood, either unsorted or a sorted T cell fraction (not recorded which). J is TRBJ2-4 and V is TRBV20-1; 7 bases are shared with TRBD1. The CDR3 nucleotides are TGCAGTGCTAGACAGGGGGTAACAAACATTCAGTACTTC. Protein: CSARQGVTNIQYF.